Listed below are T cell receptor beta chains from one sample, sequenced in a study of molecular identifiers for immune sequencing clone quantification. Via MiXCR, TCRdb re-called the PCR reads, giving one row per CDR3 protein. The sample includes about 510,000 distinct CDR3 sequences, over 20% of them seen just once. The specimen was naive CD8+ T cells from blood, with Jurkat cell RNA spiked in. The receptors here all came from a human donor in good health. Some libraries in this study had Jurkat cell RNA spiked in. The CDR3 runs from the conserved cysteine through the conserved F or W. The order of the fields is CDR3 DNA, CDR3 protein, J gene, V gene, clone size, D gene. A D gene is named only where the DNA matches it firmly. Size is omitted from some rows. Given values are once, few, many or a class for expanded clones.

DNA: TGTGCCAGCAGCTTCGCAGGAACCTACGAGCAGTACTTC; CDR3: CASSFAGTYEQYF; J: TRBJ2-7; V: TRBV7-2; size: many; D: NA
DNA: TGTGCCATCAGTGCGGGCAGTGGCCGGGACTATCATTCACCCCTCCACTTT; CDR3: CAISAGSGRDYHSPLHF; J: TRBJ1-6; V: TRBV10-3; size: NA; D: NA
DNA: TGTGCCAGCAGTTTCAGGGGGCCGGACACTGAAGCTTTCTTT; CDR3: CASSFRGPDTEAFF; J: TRBJ1-1; V: TRBV27; size: few; D: TRBD1
DNA: TGTGCCAGCAGCCCGACAGGAAGGGGGAATAAGCAGTTCTTC; CDR3: CASSPTGRGNKQFF; J: TRBJ2-1; V: TRBV14; size: NA; D: NA
DNA: TGCGCCAGCAGCCAAGATCCGGCCAGGGGACTAACTGCTGAGCAGTTCTTC; CDR3: CASSQDPARGLTAEQFF; J: TRBJ2-1; V: TRBV4-1; size: few; D: NA
DNA: TGTGCCAGCAGCGCAAAAACAGGACTGGGGTATGGCTACACCTTC; CDR3: CASSAKTGLGYGYTF; J: TRBJ1-2; V: TRBV9; size: NA; D: NA
DNA: TGTGCCAGCAGCTTAGCGTTTAACCAACCGCGGACTAGCCCCAGGGAGCTGTTTTTT; CDR3: CASSLAFNQPRTSPRELFF; J: TRBJ2-2; V: TRBV7-9; size: few; D: TRBD2
DNA: TGTGCCAGCAGTTACAGTAGTGGCGGCGAGCAGTACTTC; CDR3: CASSYSSGGEQYF; J: TRBJ2-7; V: TRBV6-5; size: many; D: NA
DNA: TGTGCCAGCGGTGCGTACAGGGGAGGCCTGTTTTTT; CDR3: CASGAYRGGLFF; J: TRBJ1-4; V: TRBV2; size: NA; D: TRBD1
DNA: TGTGCCAGCAGTTCAATACAGGGGGGTCAGCCCCAGCATTTT; CDR3: CASSSIQGGQPQHF; J: TRBJ1-5; V: TRBV28; size: many; D: TRBD1
DNA: TGTGCCAGCAGCTTAGATTGGGGGGGCAAAGAGACCCAGTACTTC; CDR3: CASSLDWGGKETQYF; J: TRBJ2-5; V: TRBV7-6; size: few; D: NA
DNA: TGTGCCAGCAGTTACGGGCGGGGGGGCCTGGAGACCCAGTACTTC; CDR3: CASSYGRGGLETQYF; J: TRBJ2-5; V: TRBV6-2/TRBV6-3; size: NA; D: TRBD2
DNA: TGCAGCGTTGAAGATTGGGCGATCCCAGACATTCAGTACTTC; CDR3: CSVEDWAIPDIQYF; J: TRBJ2-4; V: TRBV29-1; size: many; D: NA
DNA: TGTGCCAGCAGCTTCAACACAGATACGCAGTATTTT; CDR3: CASSFNTDTQYF; J: TRBJ2-3; V: TRBV5-6; size: many; D: NA
DNA: TGTGCCAGCAGCTTGGAAGGGTCTGGGGCCAACGTCCTGACTTTC; CDR3: CASSLEGSGANVLTF; J: TRBJ2-6; V: TRBV7-9; size: many; D: NA
DNA: TGTGCCAGCAGGTTACAGGGAGAAGAGACCCAGTACTTC; CDR3: CASRLQGEETQYF; J: TRBJ2-5; V: TRBV7-9; size: few; D: NA
DNA: TGCAGTGCTATGGGACTGGCCGAACGAACGAGCTCCTATAATTCACCCCTCCACTTT; CDR3: CSAMGLAERTSSYNSPLHF; J: TRBJ1-6; V: TRBV20-1; size: many; D: NA
DNA: TGTGCCAGTAGTATATCCTCCTTGGGCGGGGATTACGAGCAGTACTTC; CDR3: CASSISSLGGDYEQYF; J: TRBJ2-7; V: TRBV19; size: few; D: NA
DNA: TGTGCCACTGGGACTAGCGGGACCGGGGAGCTGTTTTTT; CDR3: CATGTSGTGELFF; J: TRBJ2-2; V: TRBV27; size: few; D: TRBD2
DNA: TGTGCCAGCAGTGAAGCAGCAGGGACCTATTATGGCTACACCTTC; CDR3: CASSEAAGTYYGYTF; J: TRBJ1-2; V: TRBV2; size: NA; D: NA
DNA: TGTGCCAGCAGCTTGGCCGGGACAGGGATATTCGATACGCAGTATTTT; CDR3: CASSLAGTGIFDTQYF; J: TRBJ2-3; V: TRBV5-4; size: many; D: TRBD1
DNA: TGTGCCAGCAGCTTGGCGGACAGCTACAATGAGCAGTTCTTC; CDR3: CASSLADSYNEQFF; J: TRBJ2-1; V: TRBV5-4; size: NA; D: NA
DNA: TGTGCCAGCAGTGAAGGACAGACCTACGAGCAGTACTTC; CDR3: CASSEGQTYEQYF; J: TRBJ2-7; V: TRBV6-1; size: few; D: NA
DNA: TGCGCCAGCAGCCAAGATACGGGGGGCGGCCAGCCCCAGCATTTT; CDR3: CASSQDTGGGQPQHF; J: TRBJ1-5; V: TRBV4-3; size: many; D: NA
DNA: TGTGCCAGCAGCTTAGAGGCACAGATTAGATGGGGCGTGAACACTGAAGCTTTCTTT; CDR3: CASSLEAQIRWGVNTEAFF; J: TRBJ1-1; V: TRBV11-2; size: NA; D: NA
DNA: TGTGCCAGCAGCTTGGCGGGCTACGGGCAGTACTTC; CDR3: CASSLAGYGQYF; J: TRBJ2-7; V: TRBV5-5; size: NA; D: NA
DNA: TGCGCCAGCAGTGGTGTGGTTCGCGGCAGCACAGATACGCAGTATTTT; CDR3: CASSGVVRGSTDTQYF; J: TRBJ2-3; V: TRBV4-1; size: NA; D: NA
DNA: TGTGCCAGCAGCGTGGGGGTTCGGGGCGAGCAGTACTTC; CDR3: CASSVGVRGEQYF; J: TRBJ2-7; V: TRBV9; size: NA; D: NA
DNA: TGTGCCAGCAGTTCCCCAGGGGAGTTGGAAAAACTGTTTTTT; CDR3: CASSSPGELEKLFF; J: TRBJ1-4; V: TRBV28; size: few; D: NA
DNA: TGCAGTGCTAAAGTTCAGGGAATGAACGGCTACACCTTC; CDR3: CSAKVQGMNGYTF; J: TRBJ1-2; V: TRBV20-1; size: few; D: NA
DNA: TGTGCCAGCAGACAAAGGATGGAAGAGACCCAGTACTTC; CDR3: CASRQRMEETQYF; J: TRBJ2-5; V: TRBV6-2/TRBV6-3; size: few; D: NA
DNA: TGTGCCAGTAGTAGGGGGACTAGGGGGGTAGAGACCCAGTACTTC; CDR3: CASSRGTRGVETQYF; J: TRBJ2-5; V: TRBV19; size: few; D: TRBD2
DNA: TGTGCCAGCAGTCACCGGGACAATATCTACGAGCAGTACTTC; CDR3: CASSHRDNIYEQYF; J: TRBJ2-7; V: TRBV5-3; size: NA; D: NA
DNA: TGTGCCAGCAGGCCGGCCGTTAATTCACCCCTCCACTTT; CDR3: CASRPAVNSPLHF; J: TRBJ1-6; V: TRBV12-3/TRBV12-4; size: few; D: NA
DNA: TGTGCCAGCAGTATAGGGGGCGGTGGGGCCAACGTCCTGACTTTC; CDR3: CASSIGGGGANVLTF; J: TRBJ2-6; V: TRBV27; size: NA; D: TRBD1
DNA: TGTGCTAGTGGGTTTTTCCACCTAGGAGGTGGGGCCAACGTCCTGACTTTC; CDR3: CASGFFHLGGGANVLTF; J: TRBJ2-6; V: TRBV12-5; size: few; D: NA
DNA: TGTGCCAGCAGTTACATGGGGTTGGACACTGAAGCTTTCTTT; CDR3: CASSYMGLDTEAFF; J: TRBJ1-1; V: TRBV6-6; size: many; D: NA
DNA: TGTGCCAGCAGCTTAGATGCTTACACTGAAGCTTTCTTT; CDR3: CASSLDAYTEAFF; J: TRBJ1-1; V: TRBV13; size: many; D: NA
DNA: TGTGCCTGGAGCCCGGGACAGGGGAATCAGCCCCAGCATTTT; CDR3: CAWSPGQGNQPQHF; J: TRBJ1-5; V: TRBV30; size: NA; D: TRBD1
DNA: TGTGCCAGCAGCTTAGATTCAGGGGCAGAGACCCAGTACTTC; CDR3: CASSLDSGAETQYF; J: TRBJ2-5; V: TRBV7-9; size: many; D: NA
DNA: TGCAGCGTAATCAGGGGGAACACCGGGGAGCTGTTTTTT; CDR3: CSVIRGNTGELFF; J: TRBJ2-2; V: TRBV29-1; size: many; D: NA
DNA: TGTGCCAGCAGCTTCTCCGGACAACTCTACGAGCAGTACTTC; CDR3: CASSFSGQLYEQYF; J: TRBJ2-7; V: TRBV7-2; size: many; D: NA
DNA: TGTGCCAGCAGCGTAGGAGGGACAGGATCGGGCTCTGGGGCCAACGTCCTGACTTTC; CDR3: CASSVGGTGSGSGANVLTF; J: TRBJ2-6; V: TRBV9; size: many; D: TRBD1